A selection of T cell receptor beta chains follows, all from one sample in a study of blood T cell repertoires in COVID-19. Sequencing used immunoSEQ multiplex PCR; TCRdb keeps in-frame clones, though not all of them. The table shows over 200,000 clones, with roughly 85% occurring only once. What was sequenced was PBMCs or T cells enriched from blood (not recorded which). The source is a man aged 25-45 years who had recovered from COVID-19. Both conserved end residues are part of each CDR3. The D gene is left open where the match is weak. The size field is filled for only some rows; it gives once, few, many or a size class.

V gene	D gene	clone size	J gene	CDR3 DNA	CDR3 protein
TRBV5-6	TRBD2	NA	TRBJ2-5	TGTGCCAGCAGCTTAGGCGGGGGGGCAGAGACCCAGTACTTC	CASSLGGGAETQYF
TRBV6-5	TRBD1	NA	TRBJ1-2	TGTGCCGGCTCCTTTACAGGGGGCCATGGCTACACCTTC	CAGSFTGGHGYTF
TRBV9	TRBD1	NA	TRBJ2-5	TGTGCCAGCAGCCCTCGCCGAAAGGACAGGGTGGGGGAGACCCAGTACTTC	CASSPRRKDRVGETQYF
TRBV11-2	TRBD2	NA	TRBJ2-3	TGTGCCAGCAGCCCCGCTAGCGGGGGCCCCGATACGCAGTATTTT	CASSPASGGPDTQYF
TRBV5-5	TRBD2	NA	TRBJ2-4	TGTGCCAGCAGCTTGGAGATTGGACGGGGGGAAGCCAAAAACATTCAGTACTTC	CASSLEIGRGEAKNIQYF
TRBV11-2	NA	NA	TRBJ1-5	TGTGCCAGCAGCTTAGGGCCGAGCAATCAGCCCCAGCATTTT	CASSLGPSNQPQHF
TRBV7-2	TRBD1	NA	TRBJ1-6	TGTGCCAGCAGCTTAGGGGGACAGACTAATTCACCCCTCCACTTT	CASSLGGQTNSPLHF
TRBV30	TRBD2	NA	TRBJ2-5	TGTGCCTGGAGTTCTTCTAGCGGGGGAGAGACCCAGTACTTC	CAWSSSSGGETQYF
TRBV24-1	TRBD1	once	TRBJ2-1	TGTGCCACCGGAGGGGGACAGGGGGCCTACAATGAGCAGTTCTTC	CATGGGQGAYNEQFF
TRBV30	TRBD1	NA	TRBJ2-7	TGTGCCGGATGGGACAGTCTTTCCTACGAGCAGTACTTC	CAGWDSLSYEQYF
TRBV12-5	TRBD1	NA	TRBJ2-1	TGTGCTAGTGGTTCCGGGACAGGGGGCCGAAATGAGCAGTTCTTC	CASGSGTGGRNEQFF
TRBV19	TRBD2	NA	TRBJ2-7	TGTGCCAGTAGTATCTTTGGGACTAGCGGGAGCGAGCAGTACTTC	CASSIFGTSGSEQYF
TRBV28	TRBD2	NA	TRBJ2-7	TGTGCCACAGTTACTAGCGGAGGCTCCTACGAGCAGTACTTC	CATVTSGGSYEQYF
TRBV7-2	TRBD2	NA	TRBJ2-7	TGTGCCAGCAGCCTTACCCAAGCGGGAGTGGGAGAGCAGTACTTC	CASSLTQAGVGEQYF
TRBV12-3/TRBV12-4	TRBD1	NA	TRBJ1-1	TGTGCCAGCAGTTTCGGGGACAGCCCCAAAGCTTTCTTT	CASSFGDSPKAFF
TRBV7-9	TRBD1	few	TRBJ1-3	TGTGCCAGCAGGGACAGGGGTGGAAACACCATATATTTT	CASRDRGGNTIYF
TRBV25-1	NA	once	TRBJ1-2	TGTGCCAGCAGTGAATACGGCGGCAGCCCGGCCAACTATGGCTACACCTTC	CASSEYGGSPANYGYTF
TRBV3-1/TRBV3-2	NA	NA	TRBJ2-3	TGTGCCAGCAGCCCGGGAGATGGGGCAGATACGCAGTATTTT	CASSPGDGADTQYF
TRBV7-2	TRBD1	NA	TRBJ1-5	TGTGCCAGCAGCCGTGGACAGGGGGCCAATCAGCCCCAGCATTTT	CASSRGQGANQPQHF
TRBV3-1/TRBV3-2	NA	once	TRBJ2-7	TGTGCCAGCAGCCAAGACAGCGGAGCCTACGAGCAGTACTTC	CASSQDSGAYEQYF
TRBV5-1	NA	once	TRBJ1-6	TGCGCCAGCAGCTTGACTCCGGCGGTTAGCTCCTATAATTCACCCCTCCACTTT	CASSLTPAVSSYNSPLHF
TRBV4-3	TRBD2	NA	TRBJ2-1	TGCGCCAGTTCCCTCGGGCCTAGCGGGGGGGGCAATGAGCAGTTCTTC	CASSLGPSGGGNEQFF
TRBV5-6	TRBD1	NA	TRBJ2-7	TGTGCCAGCAGATACAGGGGGAGGTCCTACGAGCAGTACTTC	CASRYRGRSYEQYF
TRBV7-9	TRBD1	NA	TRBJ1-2	TGTGCCAGCAGGCGATCAGGGGGCTTGGACTATGGCTACACCTTC	CASRRSGGLDYGYTF
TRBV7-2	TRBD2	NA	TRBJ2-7	TGTGCCAGCAGCTTAAGGAAGGTGGGGGGGTCCTACGAGCAGTACTTC	CASSLRKVGGSYEQYF
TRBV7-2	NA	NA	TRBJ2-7	TGTGCCAGCAGCCGGTACAGGTCGACCTACGAGCAGTACTTC	CASSRYRSTYEQYF
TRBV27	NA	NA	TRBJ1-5	TGTGCCAGCAGTTTACTCGAGCCCGGGGGTAGCAATCAGCCCCAGCATTTT	CASSLLEPGGSNQPQHF
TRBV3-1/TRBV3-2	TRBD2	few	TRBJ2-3	TGTGCCAGCAGCCGACATAGCGGGGGTACAGATACGCAGTATTTT	CASSRHSGGTDTQYF
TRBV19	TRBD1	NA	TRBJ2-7	TGTGCCAGTAGACGACAGGGCAGCTCCTACGAGCAGTACTTC	CASRRQGSSYEQYF
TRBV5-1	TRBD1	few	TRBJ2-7	TGCGCCAGCAGCTTAAGTCCCGGGACAGTAGCCTACGAGCAGTACTTC	CASSLSPGTVAYEQYF
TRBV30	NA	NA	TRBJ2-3	TGTGCCTGGAGTTCCGTAAGCACAGATACGCAGTATTTT	CAWSSVSTDTQYF
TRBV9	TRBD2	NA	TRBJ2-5	TGTGCCAGCAGCCCACGCCAGGGTCTAGCGGGCAGAGAGACCCAGTACTTC	CASSPRQGLAGRETQYF
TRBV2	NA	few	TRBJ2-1	TGTGCCAGCAGTCCCCGGGGAGACTCCTACAATGAGCAGTTCTTC	CASSPRGDSYNEQFF
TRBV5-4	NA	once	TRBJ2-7	TGTGCCAGCAGCTTGGGGGGGGGCGGCTTATACGAGCAGTACTTC	CASSLGGGGLYEQYF
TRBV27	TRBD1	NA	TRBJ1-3	TGTGCCAGCAGTTTATATTCGACAGGGTATTCGACCATATATTTT	CASSLYSTGYSTIYF
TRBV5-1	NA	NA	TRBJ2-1	TGCGCCAGCAGCTCGTCGGTGGTCGTCAATGAGCAGTTCTTC	CASSSSVVVNEQFF
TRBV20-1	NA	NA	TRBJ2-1	TGCAGTGCTAGTATGAGGGCCAATGAGCAGTTCTTC	CSASMRANEQFF
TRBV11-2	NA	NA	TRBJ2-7	TGTGCCAGCAGCGGGGGACAAAAGGCTGAGCAGTACTTC	CASSGGQKAEQYF
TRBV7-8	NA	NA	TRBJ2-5	TGTGCCAGCAGCCACTACGAAGAGACCCAGTACTTC	CASSHYEETQYF
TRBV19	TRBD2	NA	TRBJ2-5	TGTGCCAGTAGACCCGGACTAGCGGGAGAATTAGAGACCCAGTACTTC	CASRPGLAGELETQYF
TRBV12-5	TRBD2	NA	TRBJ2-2	TGTGCTAGTGGTCCGAGGCTAGCGGGGACGAACACCGGGGAGCTGTTTTTT	CASGPRLAGTNTGELFF
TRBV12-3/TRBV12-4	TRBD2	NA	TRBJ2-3	TGTGCCAGCAGTCCGACTAGCGTCGATACGCAGTATTTT	CASSPTSVDTQYF
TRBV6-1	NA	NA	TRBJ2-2	TGTGCCAGCAGTGAACGGGGGGAGCTGTTTTTT	CASSERGELFF